The 18 T cell receptor beta chains presented below share a single source sample, sequenced in a study of OX40 agonist ivuxolimab in advanced cancers. Profiled with immunoSEQ multiplex PCR; TCRdb holds only in-frame clones, not every one. The sample yields fewer than 80,000 clones, 65% to 90% seen once. The sample in question was CD4+ or CD8+ T cells sorted from blood, obtained in a trial of the OX40 agonist ivuxolimab. Receptors originate from an adult with an advanced solid tumor such as melanoma, head and neck, liver or kidney cancer.

The chain carries TRBV6-1 and TRBJ1-5; tentative D call: TRBD1 (5 bases). Trimming cost V 6 bases and J 5 bases, with 14 bases left between them. The germline CDR1 and CDR2 sequences are MNHNS and SASEGT. The CDR3 contains 14 residues. CDR3 residues: CASRTGTAHQPQHF. In DNA form, the CDR3 reads TGTGCCAGCAGGACCGGGACGGCTCATCAGCCCCAGCATTTT.

This clone turned up a few times. This chain connects TRBV27 to TRBJ2-1, with TRBD2 identical over 7 bases. Germline V CDR1 and CDR2: MNHEY, SMNVEV (reference sequence). J gave up 6 bases and V 9 bases, and 17 bases lay outside the gene matches. This CDR3 has 16 amino acids. DNA of the CDR3: TGTGCCAGTAACCAGGGCCCCACGGGGGGTTCCAATGAGCAGTTCTTC. This translates into CASNQGPTGGSNEQFF.

V usage is TRBV2 and J usage is TRBJ2-5; D ambiguous. Germline V gene sequence: CDR1 SNHLY, CDR2 FYNNEI. Trimming stripped 4 bases from V and 6 bases from J, with 3 bases between. The CDR3 spans 10 residues. In nucleotides, the CDR3 is TGTGCCAGCAGTGTGAAGACCCAGTACTTC. It translates to CASSVKTQYF.

This clone was observed a handful of times. The rearrangement joins TRBV6-5 to TRBJ2-1, with 8 bases lining up with TRBD2. The CDR3 length is 14 residues. The germline V gene has CDR1 MNHEY and CDR2 SVGAGI. The junction had 6 bases not matched to a gene; V was cut back by 4 bases and J by 7 bases. CDR3 sequence (DNA): TGTGCCAGCAGTTCGCGGGGGGTAAGGAATGAGCAGTTCTTC. It encodes CASSSRGVRNEQFF.

The V call is TRBV29-1, the J call TRBJ2-7, with D maybe TRBD1 (5 bases). The CDR3 length is 15 residues. Germline CDR1 reads SQVTM; CDR2 reads ANQGSEA. The germline V and J ends were trimmed by 2 bases and 3 bases, with 17 bases remaining between them. This CDR3 reads CSVETLQGLGYEQYF. The DNA of the CDR3 is TGCAGCGTTGAAACGCTGCAGGGTTTGGGCTACGAGCAGTACTTC.

This clone was recorded once. This chain joins TRBV5-4 and TRBJ1-6, with 7 bases that match TRBD1. The CDR3 runs 15 residues. The germline CDR1 and CDR2 sequences are SGHNT and YYREEE (reference sequence). V shed 4 bases, J shed 5 bases, and the junction held 6 bases outside the gene matches. The CDR3 DNA is TGTGCCAGCAGCCGGGACAGTAGGGATAATTCACCCCTCCACTTT. The encoded protein is CASSRDSRDNSPLHF. Combining the CDR3 with reference TRBV5-4 and TRBJ1-6 gives the whole variable domain ETGVTQSPTHLIKTRGQQVTLRCSSQSGHNTVSWYQQALGQGPQFIFQYYREEENGRGNFPPRFSGLQFPNYSSELNVNALELDDSALYLCASSRDSRDNSPLHFGNGTRLTVT.

The chain carries TRBV19 and TRBJ2-2, with D unclear. Germline assignment: CDR1 LNHDA and CDR2 SQIVND (reference sequence). Trimming took off 3 bases at V and 2 bases at J, with 13 bases between the two ends. The CDR3 covers 16 residues. The CDR3, as DNA: TGTGCCAGTAGTATTGGGCGCAGGAAAAACACCGGGGAGCTGTTTTTT. It encodes CASSIGRRKNTGELFF.

The CDR3 loop reads CASSPGTAITQETQYF. The CDR3 DNA reads TGCGCCAGCAGCCCCGGGACAGCTATAACTCAAGAGACCCAGTACTTC. The gene calls are TRBV5-1 and TRBJ2-5, with TRBD1 matching over 7 bases. The length of the CDR3 is 16 residues. Germline V gene sequence: CDR1 SGHRS, CDR2 YFSETQ. Trimming cost V 4 bases and J 2 bases; bases outside gene matches: 11. Looking up the rest from reference TRBV5-1 and TRBJ2-5 gives the full variable domain: KAGVTQTPRYLIKTRGQQVTLSCSPISGHRSVSWYQQTPGQGLQFLFEYFSETQRNKGNFPGRFSGRQFSNSRSEMNVSTLELGDSALYLCASSPGTAITQETQYFGPGTRLLVL.

The chain combines TRBV7-2 with TRBJ2-3; D is unresolved. V was shortened by 1 base and J by 2 bases, with 10 bases between the two germline ends. Looked up from germline, CDR1 is SGHTA and CDR2 is FQGNSA. The CDR3 is 15 amino acids. The CDR3: CASSLVGQNTDTQYF. In DNA form, the CDR3 reads TGTGCCAGCAGCTTAGTCGGCCAAAACACAGATACGCAGTATTTT.

The chain couples TRBV27 to TRBJ2-1; D perhaps matches TRBD1 (6 bases). Germline CDR1 MNHEY, CDR2 SMNVEV (reference sequence). The CDR3 runs to 13 residues. Trimming removed 7 bases from V and 7 bases from J, with 14 bases in between. CDR3 residues: CASMMLGGNEQFF. CDR3 coding DNA: TGTGCCAGCATGATGTTAGGGGGAAATGAGCAGTTCTTC.

The chain links TRBV11-2 to TRBJ2-1; D gene ambiguous. CDR1 SGHAT and CDR2 FQNNGV come from the germline V gene. The CDR3 contains 13 residues. Trimming took 1 base from V and 5 from J, leaving 6 bases between them. This CDR3 reads CASSLVGNNEQFF. The CDR3 DNA reads TGTGCCAGCAGCTTAGTAGGGAACAATGAGCAGTTCTTC.

This clone has just one count. The V gene is TRBV7-6, the J gene TRBJ1-4, with 7 positions matching TRBD1. This CDR3 spans 15 amino acids. From germline, CDR1 is SGHVS and CDR2 FNYEAQ. The trim removed 5 bases at V and 2 bases at J, leaving 5 bases unmatched. The CDR3 sequence: CASSLIGGTNEKLFF. For the CDR3, the DNA is TGTGCCAGCAGCCTAATAGGGGGCACTAATGAAAAACTGTTTTTT.

The V and J genes are TRBV18 and TRBJ2-2; TRBD2 might be the D (5 bases). V shed 0 bases and J shed 6 bases, with 8 bases lying between them. Germline V lookup: CDR1 KGHSH, CDR2 LQKENI. CDR3 length equals 14 residues. CDR3 amino acids: CASSPPSRAGELFF. In DNA form, the CDR3 reads TGTGCCAGCTCACCACCGTCGAGGGCCGGGGAGCTGTTTTTT.

The V gene is TRBV13, the J gene TRBJ2-3, with TRBD2 matching 14 bases. Germline-derived CDR1 and CDR2 are PRHDT and FYEKMQ (reference sequence). Trimming cost V 5 bases and J 0 bases; bases outside gene matches: 4. CDR3 size: 17 residues. This CDR3 is CASSPGLAGASTDTQYF. The CDR3 DNA is TGTGCCAGCAGCCCGGGACTAGCGGGGGCTAGCACAGATACGCAGTATTTT.

This clone was seen a single time. The chain combines TRBV7-9 with TRBJ2-2; possibly TRBD2 for D (6 bases). The germline CDR1 and CDR2 sequences are SEHNR and FQNEAQ (reference sequence). There are 15 residues in the CDR3. Trimming took 3 bases from V and 5 from J, leaving 13 bases between them. The DNA for the CDR3 is TGTGCCAGCAGCTTCATGGGCGGAGGGACCGGGGAGCTGTTTTTT. Amino acids: CASSFMGGGTGELFF.

This sequence joins TRBV4-1 and TRBJ2-3; 10 positions agree with TRBD2. V was clipped by 1 base and J by 10 bases; unmatched bases: 2. The CDR3 is 13 amino acids. CDR1 is MGHRA and CDR2 is YSYEKL in the germline V gene. CDR3 sequence reads: CASSQVAGGAQYF. CDR3 DNA: TGCGCCAGCAGCCAAGTAGCGGGGGGTGCGCAGTATTTT.

The chain carries TRBV7-2 and TRBJ1-2, with 7 bases fitting TRBD1. The germline V gene encodes CDR1 SGHTA and CDR2 FQGNSA. V lost 1 base to trimming and J lost 2 bases; unmatched junction nucleotides: 1. CDR3 size: 14 residues. The CDR3 region has the DNA TGTGCCAGCAGCTTAGGGGGACAGAACTATGGCTACACCTTC. This encodes CASSLGGQNYGYTF.

V usage is TRBV2 and J usage is TRBJ2-5; no clear D. CDR3 length: 13 residues. Germline V gene lookup returns CDR1 SNHLY and CDR2 FYNNEI. The ends were cut back, 2 bases at V and 3 bases at J, with 7 bases in the middle. The CDR3 sequence: CASSELEEETQYF. The DNA of the CDR3 is TGTGCCAGCAGTGAATTGGAAGAAGAGACCCAGTACTTC.